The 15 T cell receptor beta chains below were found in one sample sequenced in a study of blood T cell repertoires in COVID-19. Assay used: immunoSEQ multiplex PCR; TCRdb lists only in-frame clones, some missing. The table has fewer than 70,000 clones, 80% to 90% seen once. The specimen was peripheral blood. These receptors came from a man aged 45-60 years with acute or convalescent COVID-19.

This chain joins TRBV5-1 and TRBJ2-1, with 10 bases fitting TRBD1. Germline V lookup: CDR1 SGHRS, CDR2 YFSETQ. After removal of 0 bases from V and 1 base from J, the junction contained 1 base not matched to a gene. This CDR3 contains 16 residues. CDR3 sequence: CASSLGQGASYNEQFF. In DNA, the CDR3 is TGCGCCAGCAGCTTGGGACAGGGGGCTTCCTACAATGAGCAGTTCTTC.

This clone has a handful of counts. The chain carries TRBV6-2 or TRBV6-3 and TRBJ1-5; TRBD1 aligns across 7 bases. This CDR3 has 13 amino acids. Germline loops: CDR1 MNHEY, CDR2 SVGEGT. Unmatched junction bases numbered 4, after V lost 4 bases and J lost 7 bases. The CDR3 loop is CASSLTGDQPQHF. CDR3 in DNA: TGTGCCAGCAGTTTAACAGGGGACCAGCCCCAGCATTTT.

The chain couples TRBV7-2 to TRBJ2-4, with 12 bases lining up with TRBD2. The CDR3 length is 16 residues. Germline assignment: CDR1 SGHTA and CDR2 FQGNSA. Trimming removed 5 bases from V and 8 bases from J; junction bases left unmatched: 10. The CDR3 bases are TGTGCCAGCAGCCCCCGACTAGCGGGAGTAGGGGACATTCAGTACTTC. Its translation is CASSPRLAGVGDIQYF.

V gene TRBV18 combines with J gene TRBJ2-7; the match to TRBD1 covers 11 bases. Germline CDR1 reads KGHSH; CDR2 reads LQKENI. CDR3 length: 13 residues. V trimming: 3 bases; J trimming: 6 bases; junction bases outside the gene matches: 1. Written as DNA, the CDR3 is TGTGCCAGCTCACCCGGGACAGGGGGCGAGCAGTACGTC. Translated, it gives CASSPGTGGEQYV.

The CDR3 DNA follows: TGTGCCAGCAGCCCTGGACAGGTTGTAGATGAAAAACTGTTTTTT. Amino acid sequence: CASSPGQVVDEKLFF. V is TRBV9 and J is TRBJ1-4; 7 bases match TRBD1. Germline CDR1 SGDLS, CDR2 YYNGEE. This CDR3 region has 15 residues. J was trimmed by 6 bases and V by 4 bases; bases with no gene match: 9.

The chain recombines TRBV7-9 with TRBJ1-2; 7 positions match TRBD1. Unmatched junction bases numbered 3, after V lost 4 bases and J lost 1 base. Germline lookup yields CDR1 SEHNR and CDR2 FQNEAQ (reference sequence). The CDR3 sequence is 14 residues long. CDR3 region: CASSSRDSNYGYTF. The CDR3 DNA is TGTGCCAGCAGCTCCCGGGACAGTAACTATGGCTACACCTTC. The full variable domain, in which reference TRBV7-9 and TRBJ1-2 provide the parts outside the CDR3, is DTGVSQNPRHKITKRGQNVTFRCDPISEHNRLYWYRQTLGQGPEFLTYFQNEAQLEKSRLLSDRFSAERPKGSFSTLEIQRTEQGDSAMYLCASSSRDSNYGYTFGSGTRLTVV.

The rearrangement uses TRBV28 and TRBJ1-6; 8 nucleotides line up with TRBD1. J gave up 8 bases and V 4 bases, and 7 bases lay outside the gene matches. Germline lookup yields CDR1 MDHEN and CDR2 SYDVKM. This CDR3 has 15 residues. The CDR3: CASSSLGQVDSPLHF. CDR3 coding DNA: TGTGCCAGCAGTTCCCTGGGACAGGTCGATTCACCCCTCCACTTT.

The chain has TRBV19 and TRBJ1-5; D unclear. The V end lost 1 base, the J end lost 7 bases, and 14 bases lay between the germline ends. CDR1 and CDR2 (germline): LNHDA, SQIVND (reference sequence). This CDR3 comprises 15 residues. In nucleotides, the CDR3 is TGTGCCAGTAGTATAGTCCGGCAGGTCGGACAGCCCCAGCATTTT. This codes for CASSIVRQVGQPQHF. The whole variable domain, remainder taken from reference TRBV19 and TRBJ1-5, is DGGITQSPKYLFRKEGQNVTLSCEQNLNHDAMYWYRQDPGQGLRLIYYSQIVNDFQKGDIAEGYSVSREKKESFPLTVTSAQKNPTAFYLCASSIVRQVGQPQHFGDGTRLSIL.

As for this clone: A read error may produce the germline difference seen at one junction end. The CDR3 DNA follows: TGTGCCAGCAGCTCCGGACTCGGGGAAACGGTTTTT. It yields the protein CASSSGLGETVF. The V call is TRBV5-6, the J call TRBJ1-1; no definite D call. The CDR3 contains 12 residues. Looked up from germline, CDR1 is SGHDT and CDR2 is YYEEEE.

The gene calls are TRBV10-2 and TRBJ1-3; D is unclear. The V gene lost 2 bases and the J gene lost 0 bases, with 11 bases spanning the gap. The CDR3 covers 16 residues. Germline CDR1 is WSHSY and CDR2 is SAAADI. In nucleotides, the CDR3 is TGCGCCAGCAGTGAGGGCCCCCGGAGCTCTGGAAACACCATATATTTT. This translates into CASSEGPRSSGNTIYF.

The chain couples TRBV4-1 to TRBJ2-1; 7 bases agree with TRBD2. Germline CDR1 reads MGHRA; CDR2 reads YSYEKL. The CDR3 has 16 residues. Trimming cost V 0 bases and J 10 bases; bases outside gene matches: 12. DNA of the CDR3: TGCGCCAGCAGCCAAGACTCTAGCGGCCTTTCTCCGGAGCAGTTCTTC. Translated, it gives CASSQDSSGLSPEQFF.

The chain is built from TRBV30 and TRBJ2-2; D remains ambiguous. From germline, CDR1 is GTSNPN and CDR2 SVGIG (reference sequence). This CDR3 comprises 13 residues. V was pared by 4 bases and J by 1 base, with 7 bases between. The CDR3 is CAWKARNTGELFF. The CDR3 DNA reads TGTGCCTGGAAAGCGAGGAACACCGGGGAGCTGTTTTTT.

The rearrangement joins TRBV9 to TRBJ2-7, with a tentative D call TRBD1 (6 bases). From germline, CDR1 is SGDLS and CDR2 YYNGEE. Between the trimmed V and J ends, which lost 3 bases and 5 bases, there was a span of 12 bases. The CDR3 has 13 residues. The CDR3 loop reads CASSGEQGNEQYF. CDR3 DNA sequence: TGTGCCAGCAGCGGAGAACAGGGAAACGAGCAGTACTTC.

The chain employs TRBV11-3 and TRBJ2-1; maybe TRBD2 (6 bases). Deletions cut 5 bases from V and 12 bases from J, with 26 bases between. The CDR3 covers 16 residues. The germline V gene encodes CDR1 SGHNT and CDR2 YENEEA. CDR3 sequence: CASSPRDSNYNEGQFF. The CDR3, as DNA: TGTGCCAGCAGCCCACGGGACTCTAACTACAATGAAGGGCAGTTCTTC.

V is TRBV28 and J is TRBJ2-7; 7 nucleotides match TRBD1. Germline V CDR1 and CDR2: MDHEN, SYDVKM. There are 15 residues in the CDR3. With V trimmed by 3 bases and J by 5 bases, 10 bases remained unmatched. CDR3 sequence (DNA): TGTGCCAGCAGTTTTGGGACAGCTGGAATCGACGAGCAGTACTTC. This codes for CASSFGTAGIDEQYF. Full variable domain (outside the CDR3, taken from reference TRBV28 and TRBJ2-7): DVKVTQSSRYLVKRTGEKVFLECVQDMDHENMFWYRQDPGLGLRLIYFSYDVKMKEKGDIPEGYSVSREKKERFSLILESASTNQTSMYLCASSFGTAGIDEQYFGPGTRLTVT.